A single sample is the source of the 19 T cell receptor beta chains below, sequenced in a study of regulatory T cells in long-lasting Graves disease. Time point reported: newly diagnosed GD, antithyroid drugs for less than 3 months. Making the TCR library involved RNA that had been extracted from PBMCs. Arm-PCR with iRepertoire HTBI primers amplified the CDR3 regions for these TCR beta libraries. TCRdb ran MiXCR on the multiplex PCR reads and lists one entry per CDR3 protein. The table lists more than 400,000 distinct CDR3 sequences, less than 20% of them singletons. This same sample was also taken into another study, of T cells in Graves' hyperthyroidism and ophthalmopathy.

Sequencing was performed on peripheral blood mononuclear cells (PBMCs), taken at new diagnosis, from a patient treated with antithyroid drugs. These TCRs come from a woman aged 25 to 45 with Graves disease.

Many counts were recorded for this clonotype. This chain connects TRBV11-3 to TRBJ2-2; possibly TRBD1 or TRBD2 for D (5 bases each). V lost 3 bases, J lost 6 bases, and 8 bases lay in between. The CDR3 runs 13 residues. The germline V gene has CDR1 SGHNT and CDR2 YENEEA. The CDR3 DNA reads TGTGCCAGCAGCTTCGTGGGGGCCGGGGAGCTGTTTTTT. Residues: CASSFVGAGELFF. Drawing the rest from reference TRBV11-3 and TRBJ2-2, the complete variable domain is EAGVVQSPRYKIIEKKQPVAFWCNPISGHNTLYWYLQNLGQGPELLIRYENEEAVDDSQLPKDRFSAERLKGVDSTLKIQPAELGDSAVYLCASSFVGAGELFFGEGSRLTVL.

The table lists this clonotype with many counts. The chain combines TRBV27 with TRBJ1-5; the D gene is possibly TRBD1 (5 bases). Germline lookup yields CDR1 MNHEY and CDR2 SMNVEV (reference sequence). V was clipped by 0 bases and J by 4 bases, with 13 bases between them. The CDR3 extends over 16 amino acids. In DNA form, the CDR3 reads TGTGCCAGCAGTTTATCGGGGCAGTTGCTAAATCAGCCCCAGCATTTT. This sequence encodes CASSLSGQLLNQPQHF.

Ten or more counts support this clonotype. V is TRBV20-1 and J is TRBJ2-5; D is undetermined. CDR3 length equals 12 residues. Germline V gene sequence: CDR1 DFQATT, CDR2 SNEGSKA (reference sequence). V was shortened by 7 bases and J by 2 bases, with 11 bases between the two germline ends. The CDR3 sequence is CSVRALQETQYF. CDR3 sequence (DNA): TGCAGTGTTAGGGCCCTACAAGAGACCCAGTACTTC.

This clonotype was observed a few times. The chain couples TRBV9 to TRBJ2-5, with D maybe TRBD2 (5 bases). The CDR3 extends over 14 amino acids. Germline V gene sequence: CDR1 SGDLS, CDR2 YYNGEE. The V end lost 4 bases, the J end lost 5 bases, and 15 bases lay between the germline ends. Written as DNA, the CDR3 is TGTGCCAGCAGCCTGGATCGTCCGGGGGAGACCCAGTACTTC. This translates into CASSLDRPGETQYF.

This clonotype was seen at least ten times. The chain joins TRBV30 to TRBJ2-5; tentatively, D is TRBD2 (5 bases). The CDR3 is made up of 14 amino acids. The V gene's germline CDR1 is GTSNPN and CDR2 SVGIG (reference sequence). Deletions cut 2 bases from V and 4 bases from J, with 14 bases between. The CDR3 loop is CAWSRDPQRETQYF. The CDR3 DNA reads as TGTGCCTGGAGTCGGGATCCCCAGCGAGAGACCCAGTACTTC.

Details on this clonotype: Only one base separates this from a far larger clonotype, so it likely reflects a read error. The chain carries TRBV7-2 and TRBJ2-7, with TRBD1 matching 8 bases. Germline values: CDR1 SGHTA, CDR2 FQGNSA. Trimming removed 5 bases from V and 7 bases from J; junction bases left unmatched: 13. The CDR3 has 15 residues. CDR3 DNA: TGTGCCAGCAGCCCCGACAGGGGCTCCTACAATGAGCAGTACTTC. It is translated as CASSPDRGSYNEQYF.

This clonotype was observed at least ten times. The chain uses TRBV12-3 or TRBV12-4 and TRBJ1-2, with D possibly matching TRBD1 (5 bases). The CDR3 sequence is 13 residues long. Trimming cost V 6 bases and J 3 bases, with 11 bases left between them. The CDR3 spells CASSPGGYYGYTF. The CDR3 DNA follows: TGTGCCAGCAGCCCTGGGGGGTACTATGGCTACACCTTC.

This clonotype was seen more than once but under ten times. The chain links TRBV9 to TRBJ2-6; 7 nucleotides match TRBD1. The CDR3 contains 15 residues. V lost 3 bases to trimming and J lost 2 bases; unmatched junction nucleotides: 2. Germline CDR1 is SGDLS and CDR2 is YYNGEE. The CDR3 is CASSDRGAGANVLTF. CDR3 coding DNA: TGTGCCAGCAGCGACAGGGGAGCTGGGGCCAACGTCCTGACTTTC.

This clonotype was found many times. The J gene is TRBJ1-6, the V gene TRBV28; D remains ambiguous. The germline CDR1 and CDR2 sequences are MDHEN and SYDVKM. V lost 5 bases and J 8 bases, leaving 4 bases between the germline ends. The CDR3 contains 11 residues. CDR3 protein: CASSGDSPLHF. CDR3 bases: TGTGCCAGCAGTGGTGATTCACCCCTCCACTTT.

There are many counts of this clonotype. CDR3 sequence reads: CASSLVTSGSEETQYF. In DNA form, the CDR3 reads TGTGCCAGCAGCTTAGTAACTAGCGGGAGTGAAGAGACCCAGTACTTC. The rearrangement joins TRBV7-9 to TRBJ2-5; 11 bases line up with TRBD2. The germline CDR1 and CDR2 sequences are SEHNR and FQNEAQ (reference sequence). This CDR3 is built from 16 residues. Unmatched junction bases numbered 4, after V lost 1 base and J lost 3 bases.

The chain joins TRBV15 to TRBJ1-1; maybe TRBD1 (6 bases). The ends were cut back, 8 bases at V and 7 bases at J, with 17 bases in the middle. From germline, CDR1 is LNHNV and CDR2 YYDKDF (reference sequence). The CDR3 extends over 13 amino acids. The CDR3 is CATGGARDIEAFF. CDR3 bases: TGTGCCACCGGGGGCGCGAGGGACATTGAAGCTTTCTTT.

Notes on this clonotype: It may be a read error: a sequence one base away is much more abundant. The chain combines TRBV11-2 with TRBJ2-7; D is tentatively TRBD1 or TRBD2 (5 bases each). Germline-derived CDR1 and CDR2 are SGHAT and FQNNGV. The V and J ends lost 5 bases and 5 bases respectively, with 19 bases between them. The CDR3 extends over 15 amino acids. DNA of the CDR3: TGTGCCAGCAGCCCATATACGGGACCGGCCCACGAGCAGTACTTC. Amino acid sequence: CASSPYTGPAHEQYF.

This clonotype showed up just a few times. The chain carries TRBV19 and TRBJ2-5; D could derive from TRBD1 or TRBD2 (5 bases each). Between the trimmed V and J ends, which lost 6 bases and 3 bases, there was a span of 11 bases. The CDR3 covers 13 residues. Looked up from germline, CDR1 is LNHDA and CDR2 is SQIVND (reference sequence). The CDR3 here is CASRRQGEETQYF. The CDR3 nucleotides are TGTGCCAGTAGAAGGCAGGGAGAAGAGACCCAGTACTTC.

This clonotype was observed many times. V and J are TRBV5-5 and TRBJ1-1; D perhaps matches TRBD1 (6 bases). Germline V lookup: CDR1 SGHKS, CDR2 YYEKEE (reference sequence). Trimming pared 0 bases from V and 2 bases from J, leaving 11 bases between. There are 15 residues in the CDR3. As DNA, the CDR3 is TGTGCCAGCAGCTTGGCCCCGGACAGTAACACTGAAGCTTTCTTT. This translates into CASSLAPDSNTEAFF.

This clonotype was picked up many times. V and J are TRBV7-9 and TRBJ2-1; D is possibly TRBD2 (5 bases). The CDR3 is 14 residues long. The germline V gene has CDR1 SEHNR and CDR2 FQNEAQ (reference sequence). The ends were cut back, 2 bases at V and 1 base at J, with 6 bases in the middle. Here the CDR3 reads CASSLSGSYNEQFF. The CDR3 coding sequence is TGTGCCAGCAGCTTAAGCGGTTCCTACAATGAGCAGTTCTTC.

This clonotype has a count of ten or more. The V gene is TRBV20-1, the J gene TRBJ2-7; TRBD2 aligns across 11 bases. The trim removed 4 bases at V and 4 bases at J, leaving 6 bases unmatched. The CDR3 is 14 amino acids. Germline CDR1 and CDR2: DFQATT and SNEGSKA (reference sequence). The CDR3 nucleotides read TGCAGTGCTAAGGGACTAGCGGAGCGGTACGAGCAGTACTTC. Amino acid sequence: CSAKGLAERYEQYF.

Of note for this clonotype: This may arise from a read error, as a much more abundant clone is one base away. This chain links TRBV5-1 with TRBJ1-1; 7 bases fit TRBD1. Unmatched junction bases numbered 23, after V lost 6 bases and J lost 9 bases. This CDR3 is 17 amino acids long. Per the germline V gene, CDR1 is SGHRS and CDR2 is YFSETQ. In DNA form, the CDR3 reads TGCGCCAGCACCGCCTACGGACAGGCTCAAAAATACCCCCAAGCTTTCTTT. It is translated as CASTAYGQAQKYPQAFF.

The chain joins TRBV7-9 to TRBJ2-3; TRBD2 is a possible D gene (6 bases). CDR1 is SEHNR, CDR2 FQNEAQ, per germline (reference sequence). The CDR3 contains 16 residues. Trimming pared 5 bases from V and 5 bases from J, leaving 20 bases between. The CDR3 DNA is TGTGCCAGCAGCAATCGGGCGGCGGGACCACAAGATACGCAGTATTTT. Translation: CASSNRAAGPQDTQYF. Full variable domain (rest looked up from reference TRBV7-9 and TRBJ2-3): DTGVSQNPRHKITKRGQNVTFRCDPISEHNRLYWYRQTLGQGPEFLTYFQNEAQLEKSRLLSDRFSAERPKGSFSTLEIQRTEQGDSAMYLCASSNRAAGPQDTQYFGPGTRLTVL.

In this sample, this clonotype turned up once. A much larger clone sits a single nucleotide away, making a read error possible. CDR3 residues: CSATSGTSGCNEQFF. In DNA form, the CDR3 reads TGCAGTGCTACCTCCGGGACTAGCGGCTGCAATGAGCAGTTCTTC. The V call is TRBV20-1, the J call TRBJ2-1, with 11 bases identical to TRBD2. Germline values: CDR1 DFQATT, CDR2 SNEGSKA (reference sequence). CDR3 size: 15 residues. J was trimmed by 6 bases and V by 4 bases; bases with no gene match: 8.